These 22 T cell receptor beta chains came from one sample sequenced in a study of blood T cell repertoires in COVID-19. Some clones are missing from TCRdb's copy, which holds only in-frame ones; the method was immunoSEQ multiplex PCR. Of 150,000 to 250,000 clones listed, approximately 80% are singletons. Input material: PBMCs or T cells enriched from blood (not recorded which). These TCRs come from a man between 40 and 49 years old who had recovered from COVID-19.

This clone occurred once. This chain connects TRBV28 to TRBJ1-2; 9 positions agree with TRBD1. Germline V gene data show CDR1 as MDHEN and CDR2 as SYDVKM. The CDR3 is 15 residues long. Germline trimming cut 2 bases from V and 4 bases from J; bases unmatched to any gene: 5. In nucleotides, the CDR3 is TGTGCCAGCAGTTTAACCCCGACAGGGGGCTATGGCTACACCTTC. Translation gives CASSLTPTGGYGYTF.

The rearrangement links TRBV18 to TRBJ1-5; 9 positions match TRBD1. The CDR3 totals 15 residues. The V gene end was trimmed by 3 bases and the J gene end by 5 bases; junction bases not matched to a gene: 5. Germline V gene lookup returns CDR1 KGHSH and CDR2 LQKENI. As DNA, the CDR3 is TGTGCCAGCTCACCGGGACAGGGCCACGATCAGCCCCAGCATTTT. Translation gives CASSPGQGHDQPQHF.

This chain uses TRBV7-2 with TRBJ1-2, with 11 positions matching TRBD1. The trim removed 5 bases at V and 4 bases at J, leaving 9 bases unmatched. CDR1 and CDR2 (germline): SGHTA, FQGNSA. The CDR3 runs to 16 residues. The CDR3: CASSAGQGASGYGYTF. For the CDR3, the DNA is TGTGCCAGCAGCGCCGGACAGGGGGCGAGTGGCTATGGCTACACCTTC.

The chain is built from TRBV7-9 and TRBJ2-3, with D perhaps TRBD2 (6 bases). V was shortened by 8 bases and J by 3 bases, with 12 bases between the two germline ends. The germline gives CDR1 SEHNR, CDR2 FQNEAQ (reference sequence). The CDR3 is made up of 13 amino acids. CDR3 protein: CASLPGVTDTQYF. In nucleotides, the CDR3 is TGTGCCAGCCTGCCGGGAGTTACAGATACGCAGTATTTT. Looking up the rest from reference TRBV7-9 and TRBJ2-3 gives the full variable domain: DTGVSQNPRHKITKRGQNVTFRCDPISEHNRLYWYRQTLGQGPEFLTYFQNEAQLEKSRLLSDRFSAERPKGSFSTLEIQRTEQGDSAMYLCASLPGVTDTQYFGPGTRLTVL.

The chain carries TRBV28 and TRBJ1-5; no clear D. Germline CDR1 reads MDHEN; CDR2 reads SYDVKM. Trimming stripped 3 bases from V and 0 bases from J, with 15 bases between. This CDR3 is 17 amino acids long. For the CDR3, the DNA is TGTGCCAGCAGTTTCCTTGCGGGCAGAAATAGCAATCAGCCCCAGCATTTT. Translating it yields CASSFLAGRNSNQPQHF.

This clone was seen once. The CDR3 nucleotides are TGTGCCAGCTCACCGACTAGCGGGAGTTACGAGCAGTACGTC. Protein: CASSPTSGSYEQYV. The chain joins TRBV18 to TRBJ2-7; 12 positions match TRBD2. There are 14 residues in the CDR3. Germline V CDR1 and CDR2: KGHSH, LQKENI. The J segment lost 4 bases and the V segment lost 3 bases, leaving 1 base of the junction unmatched.

This clone has more than one count but fewer than ten. This chain uses TRBV29-1 with TRBJ1-1, with D perhaps TRBD1 (5 bases). CDR1 SQVTM and CDR2 ANQGSEA come from the germline V gene. The CDR3 length is 12 residues. V lost 6 bases and J lost 7, with 15 bases in between. DNA for the CDR3: TGCAGCGTCAGACAGAACCCCGATGAAGCTTTCTTT. Translating it yields CSVRQNPDEAFF.

This clone was counted a single time. The rearrangement joins TRBV7-2 to TRBJ2-3; tentative D call: TRBD1 (6 bases). This CDR3 spans 14 amino acids. Per the germline V gene, CDR1 is SGHTA and CDR2 is FQGNSA. Trimming pared 5 bases from V and 4 bases from J, leaving 13 bases between. This CDR3 reads CASSPRQEPDTQYF. CDR3 DNA sequence: TGTGCCAGCAGCCCGCGACAGGAACCAGATACGCAGTATTTT.

The chain uses TRBV28 and TRBJ1-5; TRBD1 matches at 7 bases. CDR3 length: 15 amino acids. Germline loops: CDR1 MDHEN, CDR2 SYDVKM. The V and J ends lost 6 bases and 1 base, in that order; junction bases with no gene match: 6. CDR3 amino acids: CASRPDRESNQPQHF. The CDR3 nucleotides read TGTGCCAGCAGACCCGACAGGGAAAGCAATCAGCCCCAGCATTTT.

The chain employs TRBV27 and TRBJ1-1; D perhaps matches TRBD1 (6 bases). CDR1 is MNHEY and CDR2 is SMNVEV in the germline V gene (reference sequence). The CDR3 is 13 amino acids. Trimming took 5 bases from V and 7 from J, leaving 14 bases between them. CDR3 loop: CASSPLWDNEAFF. As DNA, the CDR3 is TGTGCCAGCAGTCCTCTGTGGGACAATGAAGCTTTCTTT.

The rearrangement uses TRBV28 and TRBJ2-7, with D perhaps matching TRBD2 (6 bases). The V gene lost 3 bases and the J gene lost 3 bases, with 12 bases spanning the gap. The CDR3 covers 14 residues. Per germline, CDR1 MDHEN and CDR2 SYDVKM. As DNA, the CDR3 is TGTGCCAGCAGTTTGGGGGGACCGGGCTACGAGCAGTACTTC. Translated: CASSLGGPGYEQYF.

This clone has a count of ten or more. In DNA form, the CDR3 reads TGTGCCAGCAGTGACGGGACAGGGAAAAACATTCAGTACTTC. Translated: CASSDGTGKNIQYF. The chain is built from TRBV2 and TRBJ2-4; the match to TRBD1 covers 9 bases. Losses at the gene ends were 3 bases for V and 4 bases for J; bases not matched to a gene: 1. Germline values: CDR1 SNHLY, CDR2 FYNNEI. The CDR3 has 14 residues.

V gene TRBV3-1 (or the pseudogene TRBV3-2) combines with J gene TRBJ2-2; the D gene is possibly TRBD1 (5 bases). V lost 5 bases, J lost 3 bases, and 7 bases lay in between. The germline V gene encodes CDR1 LGHDT and CDR2 YNNKEL (reference sequence). The CDR3 consists of 13 residues. The CDR3 here is CASSRGHTGELFF. For the CDR3, the DNA is TGTGCCAGCAGCAGGGGCCACACCGGGGAGCTGTTTTTT.

This chain connects TRBV19 to TRBJ2-5; 9 bases are shared with TRBD2. Germline CDR1 LNHDA, CDR2 SQIVND (reference sequence). Unmatched junction bases numbered 4, after V lost 1 base and J lost 4 bases. This CDR3 has 15 residues. The CDR3 sequence is CASSIGLAGTETQYF. In DNA form, the CDR3 reads TGTGCCAGTAGTATAGGGCTAGCGGGAACAGAGACCCAGTACTTC.

This clone was found a few times. This specimen includes other DNA sequences encoding the same CDR3. The genes are TRBV3-1 (or the pseudogene TRBV3-2) and TRBJ2-5, with TRBD2 identical over 12 bases. V gave up 3 bases and J gave up 2 bases; unmatched junction bases: 1. The CDR3 runs to 15 residues. Germline CDR1 and CDR2: LGHDT and YNNKEL (reference sequence). DNA for the CDR3: TGTGCCAGCAGCCAGGGGACTAGCGGGCAAGAGACCCAGTACTTC. Amino acid sequence: CASSQGTSGQETQYF.

V gene TRBV3-1 (or the pseudogene TRBV3-2) combines with J gene TRBJ2-1, with TRBD2 matching over 12 bases. The CDR3 totals 16 residues. V was clipped by 1 base and J by 6 bases; unmatched bases: 4. From germline, CDR1 is LGHDT and CDR2 YNNKEL (reference sequence). The CDR3 is CASSQATSGSGNEQFF. The CDR3 region has the DNA TGTGCCAGCAGCCAAGCGACTAGCGGGAGTGGCAATGAGCAGTTCTTC.

The rearrangement joins TRBV21-1 to TRBJ2-4; the DNA was not compared with TRBD1, the D call given in the table. TRBV21-1 is a known pseudogene. This CDR3 is 18 amino acids long. The CDR3 DNA sequence: TGTGCCAGCAGCAGACCTCGGACAGGAATTATAGCCAAAAACATTCAGTACTTC. Amino acid sequence: CASSRPRTGIIAKNIQYF.

The chain couples TRBV4-3 to TRBJ2-5, with 7 bases identical to TRBD1. Losses at the gene ends were 2 bases for V and 2 bases for J; bases not matched to a gene: 11. The CDR3 is 17 amino acids. Germline CDR1 is LGHNA and CDR2 is YSLEER. The CDR3 reads CASSQTLLRGQQETQYF. The DNA of the CDR3 is TGCGCCAGCAGCCAAACCCTTTTGAGGGGGCAGCAAGAGACCCAGTACTTC.

This sequence joins TRBV4-3 and TRBJ1-2, with 7 nucleotides matching TRBD1. The CDR3 length is 15 residues. Losses at the gene ends were 3 bases for V and 7 bases for J; bases not matched to a gene: 11. Germline lookup yields CDR1 LGHNA and CDR2 YSLEER. The CDR3 coding sequence is TGCGCCAGCAGCCAGATAGACAGGGTTGGACTTGGCTACACCTTC. It encodes CASSQIDRVGLGYTF.

The chain carries TRBV5-1 and TRBJ2-7, with TRBD1 as a possible D gene (6 bases). The CDR3 is made up of 13 amino acids. Germline values: CDR1 SGHRS, CDR2 YFSETQ. V shed 2 bases and J shed 4 bases, with 10 bases lying between them. The CDR3 sequence is CASSLQGGYEQYV. CDR3 sequence (DNA): TGCGCCAGCAGCTTACAGGGTGGATACGAGCAGTACGTC.

This clone is a singleton in its sample. V usage is TRBV7-8 and J usage is TRBJ2-1, with 7 bases matching TRBD2. The V gene end was trimmed by 3 bases and the J gene end by 0 bases; junction bases not matched to a gene: 17. The V gene's germline CDR1 is SGHVS and CDR2 FQNEAQ. The CDR3 sequence is 20 residues long. The CDR3: CASSFGGGISLVRSYNEQFF. CDR3 DNA sequence: TGTGCCAGCAGCTTTGGGGGGGGTATTTCTCTAGTCCGCTCCTACAATGAGCAGTTCTTC.

This clone has a handful of counts. This chain links TRBV3-1 (or the pseudogene TRBV3-2) with TRBJ2-7; D remains ambiguous. CDR3 length: 15 amino acids. V was pared by 1 base and J by 2 bases, with 12 bases between. Germline-derived CDR1 and CDR2 are LGHDT and YNNKEL (reference sequence). CDR3 in amino acids: CASSQVFGPTYEQYF. Here the CDR3 DNA reads TGTGCCAGCAGCCAAGTATTTGGGCCAACCTACGAGCAGTACTTC.